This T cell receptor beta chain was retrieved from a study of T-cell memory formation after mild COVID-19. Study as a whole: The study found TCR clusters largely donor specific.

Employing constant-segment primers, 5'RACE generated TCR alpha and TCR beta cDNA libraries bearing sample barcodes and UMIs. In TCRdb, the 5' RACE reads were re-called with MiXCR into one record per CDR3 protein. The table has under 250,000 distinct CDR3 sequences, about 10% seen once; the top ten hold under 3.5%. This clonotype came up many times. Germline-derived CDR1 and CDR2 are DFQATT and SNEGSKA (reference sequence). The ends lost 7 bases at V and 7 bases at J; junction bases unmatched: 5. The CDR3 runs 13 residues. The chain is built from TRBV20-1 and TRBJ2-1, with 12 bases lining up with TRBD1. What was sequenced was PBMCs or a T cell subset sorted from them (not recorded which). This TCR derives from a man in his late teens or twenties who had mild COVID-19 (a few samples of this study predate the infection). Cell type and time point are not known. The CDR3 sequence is CSEGQGARNEQFF. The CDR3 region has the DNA TGCAGTGAGGGACAGGGGGCGCGGAATGAGCAGTTCTTC.